The 18 T cell receptor beta chains presented below share a single source sample, sequenced in a study of molecular identifiers for immune sequencing clone quantification. TCRdb re-called the PCR reads through MiXCR, storing one row per CDR3 protein. The sample has 40,000 to 45,000 distinct CDR3 sequences, 15% to 20% seen once; the top ten hold approximately 1.1%. Sequencing was done on a sample of naive CD8+ T cells from blood, with Jurkat cell RNA spiked in. Subset reported: FACS-sorted CD8+CD4-CCR7+CD45RA+ naive T cells. These receptors all come from a human donor in good health. Some libraries in this study had Jurkat cell RNA spiked in.

This clonotype was seen ten or more times. The chain couples TRBV6-2 or TRBV6-3 to TRBJ1-1; D is possibly TRBD1 (5 bases). The CDR3 runs 13 residues. V lost 7 bases and J lost 4, with 13 bases in between. The V gene's germline CDR1 is MNHEY and CDR2 SVGEGT. The DNA for the CDR3 is TGTGCCAGCATGGAGGGGTACGGCACTGAAGCTTTCTTT. Protein: CASMEGYGTEAFF.

This sequence joins TRBV12-3 or TRBV12-4 and TRBJ2-5; D may be TRBD2 (5 bases). Between the trimmed V and J ends, which lost 8 bases and 5 bases, there was a span of 12 bases. The CDR3 consists of 12 residues. CDR3: CASSSSRETQYF. The CDR3, as DNA: TGTGCCAGCTCGTCTAGCCGTGAGACCCAGTACTTC.

This clonotype appeared many times. The chain employs TRBV25-1 and TRBJ2-3; 8 nucleotides align to TRBD1. CDR1 and CDR2 from the germline V gene are MGHDK and SYGVNS. This CDR3 spans 14 amino acids. The V segment lost 3 bases and the J segment 6 bases; nucleotides outside the gene matches: 5. The CDR3 sequence is CASSEDREVDTQYF. CDR3 in DNA: TGTGCCAGCAGTGAGGACAGGGAGGTGGATACGCAGTATTTT. Supplemented by reference TRBV25-1 and TRBJ2-3, the full variable domain reads EADIYQTPRYLVIGTGKKITLECSQTMGHDKMYWYQQDPGMELHLIHYSYGVNSTEKGDLSSESTVSRIRTEHFPLTLESARPSHTSQYLCASSEDREVDTQYFGPGTRLTVL.

This clonotype was counted many times. The J gene is TRBJ2-6, the V gene TRBV15; TRBD1 matches 7 bases. There are 16 residues in the CDR3. From germline, CDR1 is LNHNV and CDR2 YYDKDF (reference sequence). V shed 3 bases and J 2 bases; nucleotides not matched to a gene: 4. CDR3 sequence reads: CATSRTTGAGANVLTF. The DNA of the CDR3 is TGTGCCACCAGCAGGACTACAGGGGCTGGGGCCAACGTCCTGACTTTC.

This clonotype was seen many times. The chain joins TRBV15 to TRBJ1-5; 8 positions agree with TRBD1. Per germline, CDR1 LNHNV and CDR2 YYDKDF (reference sequence). The V segment lost 0 bases and the J segment 6 bases; nucleotides outside the gene matches: 4. The CDR3 has 15 residues. This CDR3 reads CATSRETGDFQPQHF. CDR3 in DNA: TGTGCCACCAGCAGAGAGACAGGGGATTTTCAGCCCCAGCATTTT. The complete variable domain, with remaining parts taken from reference TRBV15 and TRBJ1-5, reads DAMVIQNPRYQVTQFGKPVTLSCSQTLNHNVMYWYQQKSSQAPKLLFHYYDKDFNNEADTPDNFQSRRPNTSFCFLDIRSPGLGDTAMYLCATSRETGDFQPQHFGDGTRLSIL.

This clonotype was counted many times. The chain recombines TRBV6-5 with TRBJ2-3; 11 bases map to TRBD1. Per the germline V gene, CDR1 is MNHEY and CDR2 is SVGAGI. The CDR3 extends over 16 amino acids. V lost 5 bases, J lost 4 bases, and 8 bases stayed unmatched. The CDR3, as DNA: TGTGCCAGCAGTGCATCCGGGACAGGGGGGGCAGATACGCAGTATTTT. Translated, it gives CASSASGTGGADTQYF.

This clonotype was counted ten times or more. This sequence joins TRBV29-1 and TRBJ2-5; D unresolved. Germline V gives CDR1 SQVTM, CDR2 ANQGSEA. The CDR3 extends over 12 amino acids. Between the trimmed V and J ends, which lost 3 bases and 2 bases, there was a span of 7 bases. Here the CDR3 reads CSVEATQETQYF. Here the CDR3 DNA reads TGCAGCGTTGAGGCTACACAAGAGACCCAGTACTTC.

V gene TRBV4-3 combines with J gene TRBJ2-1; possible D gene TRBD2, 6 bases. Trimming cost V 1 base and J 4 bases, with 8 bases left between them. The germline V gene encodes CDR1 LGHNA and CDR2 YSLEER. This CDR3 has 14 residues. Here the CDR3 DNA reads TGCGCCAGCAGCCAAGTGGGGGGTTACAATGAGCAGTTCTTC. Residues: CASSQVGGYNEQFF.

In regard to this clonotype: A single base separates this from a much larger clone, so it may be a read error. The rearrangement uses TRBV29-1 and TRBJ2-5; D is unresolved. The length of the CDR3 is 15 residues. Germline CDR1 is SQVTM and CDR2 is ANQGSEA. The CDR3 reads CGAWAPDTNQETQYF. In DNA, the CDR3 is TGCGGCGCCTGGGCCCCAGACACTAACCAAGAGACCCAGTACTTC.

This clonotype was observed a handful of times. A much larger clone differs from this one at a single base, so this may be a read error. The chain carries TRBV4-1 and TRBJ2-3; D call uncertain. In germline, CDR1 is MGHRA, CDR2 YSYEKL. The CDR3 is made up of 14 amino acids. CDR3 DNA: TGCGCCGGCAGCCAAGACTGGGGCACAGATACGCAGTATTTT. Amino acid sequence: CAGSQDWGTDTQYF.

Ten or more counts support this clonotype. The chain joins TRBV4-3 to TRBJ2-3; tentative D call: TRBD2 (5 bases). The germline CDR1 and CDR2 sequences are LGHNA and YSLEER. The CDR3 length is 17 residues. The V end lost 1 base, the J end lost 2 bases, and 16 bases lay between the germline ends. The CDR3 bases are TGCGCCAGCAGCCAAGGGCGGGCGATGAGCCCCACAGATACGCAGTATTTT. Translating gives CASSQGRAMSPTDTQYF.

On this clonotype: Germline is not matched at one junction end, which may reflect a read error. The chain recombines TRBV5-1 with TRBJ1-1; 8 nucleotides agree with TRBD1. The CDR3 sequence is 16 residues long. Germline loops: CDR1 SGHRS, CDR2 YFSETQ. CDR3 sequence: CTSRPPGQGTNTEASF. The CDR3 DNA reads TGCACCAGTCGACCGCCCGGACAGGGTACGAACACTGAAGCTTCCTTT. The complete variable domain, with remaining parts taken from reference TRBV5-1 and TRBJ1-1, reads KAGVTQTPRYLIKTRGQQVTLSCSPISGHRSVSWYQQTPGQGLQFLFEYFSETQRNKGNFPGRFSGRQFSNSRSEMNVSTLELGDSALYLCTSRPPGQGTNTEASFGQGTRLTVV.

This clonotype appeared many times. The J gene is TRBJ2-7, the V gene TRBV7-6; no definite D call. In germline, CDR1 is SGHVS, CDR2 FNYEAQ. V gave up 5 bases and J gave up 2 bases, with 13 bases separating them. CDR3 size: 14 residues. CDR3: CASSALDAAYEQYF. DNA of the CDR3: TGTGCCAGCAGCGCCTTGGACGCAGCCTACGAGCAGTACTTC. Based on the CDR3 plus reference TRBV7-6 and TRBJ2-7, the full variable domain is GAGVSQSPRYKVTKRGQDVALRCDPISGHVSLYWYRQALGQGPEFLTYFNYEAQQDKSGLPNDRFSAERPEGSISTLTIQRTEQRDSAMYRCASSALDAAYEQYFGPGTRLTVT.

This clonotype was counted ten times or more. V gene TRBV7-6 combines with J gene TRBJ1-3; a possible D gene is TRBD1 (5 bases). Germline V gene lookup returns CDR1 SGHVS and CDR2 FNYEAQ. V shed 7 bases and J shed 4 bases, with 17 bases lying between them. This CDR3 has 15 amino acids. In DNA form, the CDR3 reads TGTGCCAGCACCCCCTTCGGGGGGAACGGAAACACCATATATTTT. It translates to CASTPFGGNGNTIYF.

This CDR3 reads CASSGSSYEQYF. DNA of the CDR3: TGTGCCAGCAGTGGCAGCTCCTACGAGCAGTACTTC. The chain uses TRBV27 and TRBJ2-7; D not certain. Per germline, CDR1 MNHEY and CDR2 SMNVEV (reference sequence). The V end lost 5 bases, the J end lost 0 bases, and 5 bases lay between the germline ends. The CDR3 extends over 12 amino acids.

A note on this clonotype: The junction departs from the called germline gene at one end, perhaps through a read error. The chain is built from TRBV12-5 and TRBJ1-5; D is undetermined. The CDR3 covers 17 residues. Germline CDR1 reads LGHNT; CDR2 reads FRNRAP. CDR3 coding DNA: TGTGCTAGTAGTTTGGTACTGGACCTAAATAGCAATCAGCCCCAGCATTTT. This codes for CASSLVLDLNSNQPQHF.

This clonotype has just a few counts. This may be a read error: a much more frequent sequence differs by one nucleotide. The CDR3 protein is CASSWGIGGLSTEAFF. Here the CDR3 DNA reads TGTGCCAGCAGTTGGGGGATAGGGGGCTTAAGCACTGAAGCTTTCTTT. The chain couples TRBV5-6 to TRBJ1-1; 7 bases are a match to TRBD1. Germline assignment: CDR1 SGHDT and CDR2 YYEEEE. The junction had 14 bases not matched to a gene; V was cut back by 5 bases and J by 4 bases. This CDR3 has 16 amino acids.

The chain recombines TRBV13 with TRBJ2-3; D is possibly TRBD2 (7 bases). Germline V gives CDR1 PRHDT, CDR2 FYEKMQ (reference sequence). The CDR3 has 15 amino acids. V gave up 5 bases and J gave up 1 base, with 13 bases separating them. The CDR3 region has the DNA TGTGCCAGCAGCCCGGGGCGGGGGCGCACAGATACGCAGTATTTT. It encodes CASSPGRGRTDTQYF.